Listed here is a single TCR beta chain. Repertoires were generated with immunoSEQ multiplex PCR, while TCRdb's copy carries only in-frame clones and drops some. The sample records more than 95,000 clones, roughly four fifths being singletons. This record belongs to a study of blood T cell repertoires in COVID-19. The ends were cut back, 2 bases at V and 5 bases at J, with 19 bases in the middle. CDR3 length: 17 amino acids. Germline V gene sequence: CDR1 SGHAT, CDR2 FQNNGV. Sequences were obtained from peripheral blood. This chain links TRBV11-2 with TRBJ2-1, with TRBD2 as a possible D gene (5 bases). The sequence was obtained from an elderly woman with active or convalescent COVID-19. The chain's CDR3 is CASSLQHEGTTNNEQFF. In nucleotides, the CDR3 is TGTGCCAGCAGCTTACAACATGAGGGTACTACAAACAATGAGCAGTTCTTC.